This TCR beta chain appears in the sequencing data of a study of spatial heterogeneity in lung cancer. This clonotype qualifies as medium-sized. Its antigen is undetermined. This beta chain is a stray read from a library made for alpha chains; its abundance is not meaningful. TCR cDNA molecules each had a unique molecular identifier. TCRdb processed the 5' RACE reads anew with MiXCR; each CDR3 protein has one entry. The sample lists 2,900 or so distinct CDR3 sequences, 5.5% occurring once. As for time point: sample taken at primary tumor resection. Samples were donated by 72 untreated early-stage non-small cell lung cancer patients. Overall study results and limits: Sequencing reached an estimated coverage of tumor T cells that was only approximately 7.4% for alpha chains and about 13% for beta chains. The numbers of ubiquitous and regional expanded TCRs correlated with ubiquitous and regional nonsynonymous mutations, respectively. Mutation tallies in tumors tracked expanded intratumoral alpha and beta TCR counts.

This specimen consisted of lung tumor tissue, obtained at surgery. This clonotype originated in a male donor with early-stage non-small cell lung cancer.

DNA of the CDR3: TGTGCCAGCAGCCCCCCAGGGATGGGGGTTGAGACCCAGTACTTC. Its protein product is CASSPPGMGVETQYF. V and J are TRBV7-2 and TRBJ2-5; D could derive from TRBD1 or TRBD2 (5 bases each). The CDR3 contains 15 residues. Germline-derived CDR1 and CDR2 are SGHTA and FQGNSA. V lost 5 bases and J lost 5, with 18 bases in between.